This TCR beta chain was retrieved from a study of regulatory T cells in long-lasting Graves disease. Study-wide findings and caveats: TRBV28, TRBJ1-2 and TRBJ2-5 were segments that persistent disease favored. More public clonotypes were shared by persistent patients (about 3,000) than by new patients (more than 950).

This clonotype was found many times. Its specificity is unknown. The V gene end was trimmed by 4 bases and the J gene end by 5 bases; junction bases not matched to a gene: 11. The CDR3 contains 16 residues. CDR1 and CDR2 from the germline V gene are SEHNR and FQNEAQ (reference sequence). Time point specified: newly diagnosed GD, antithyroid drugs for less than 3 months. PBMCs were the source of the RNA used for TCR sequencing. Researchers made TCR beta libraries by using iRepertoire HTBI primers and running Arm-PCR on CDR3 regions. TCRdb called the multiplex PCR reads again in MiXCR, with one record for every CDR3 protein. The sample lists around 480,000 distinct CDR3 sequences, more than 15% seen once, with 25% in the top ten. The data were also submitted as part of a second study, on T cells in Graves' hyperthyroidism and ophthalmopathy.

The sequence was obtained from a woman aged 35-60 years with Graves disease. The rearrangement uses TRBV7-9 and TRBJ2-5; TRBD1 matches at 9 bases. The material was peripheral blood mononuclear cells (PBMCs), obtained at new diagnosis, from a patient treated with antithyroid drugs. For the CDR3, the DNA is TGTGCCAGCAGCTCCCTCGGACAGGGGAAGGGGGAGACCCAGTACTTC. Protein sequence: CASSSLGQGKGETQYF.